This T cell receptor beta chain stems from a study of cytomegalovirus exposure and HLA in healthy donors (dated by TCRdb to the late 2010s). General notes on the study: An earlier analysis of fewer than 750 of the donors reported approximately 260 Gb of sequence data and 90 million to 120 million unique TCR beta sequences obtained from around 170 million T cells. Roughly 5 DR-DQ haplotypes were handled as single units for association and clustering, since linkage in the cohort was strong. The number of typed donors differed by locus: about 620-640 for A, B, C, DRB1 and DQB1; some 540 for DQA1; roughly 600 for DPA1; and some 450 for DPB1. To predict cytomegalovirus infection status, the study brought together high-throughput TCR immunosequencing, statistical association of individual TCRs with disease status, and machine learning. In addition to the first cohort of 666 subjects, a separate validation cohort of 120 different subjects was used. On average, 235,054 unique TCR beta nucleotide sequences were sequenced per donor among a few hundred genotyped donors of the cohort, with roughly 18% of those sequences being non-productive. About 280 gigabases of sequencing data and roughly 80 million unique TCR sequences made up an early release that covered over 550 HLA-typed donors. A later genetic analysis took genome-wide SNP genotypes for 398 of the 666 donors and used that subset as a discovery cohort. All discovery cohort repertoires had been generated using a single sequencing platform. The genetic ancestry cluster associated with self-reported Caucasian donors included over 65% of the roughly 400 genotyped donors. In the later analysis, no new phenotypic data were used to find candidate immune exposures; instead, reliance was placed on TCR beta sequences and their occurrence across donors. An earlier analysis of about 600 of the donors used high-throughput TCR beta sequencing to judge whether each TCR beta V gene segment behaved as functional or pseudogenic. Class I and class II HLA loci were covered by the typing at four-digit resolution. The T cell repertoires of 550 to 850 subjects were profiled by immunosequencing and related to cytomegalovirus serostatus. In a later analysis, previously published TCR beta repertoires from several hundred donors were re-analyzed and high-resolution HLA genotyping was added so that TCR occurrence patterns could be studied. Donor age, sex, ethnicity and CMV serostatus were compiled alongside the repertoire data. The study aimed to test whether signatures of past pathogen exposure could be identified by cataloging public T cell receptors.

For CDR1 and CDR2, the germline V gene (reference sequence) lists LNHNV and YYDKDF. The CDR3, from cysteine to phenylalanine, totals 15 residues. Here the CDR3 DNA is all that survives: 45 bases in frame from base 1. V was cut back by 0 bases and J by 4 bases, leaving a gap of 7 bases between them. With regard to this clone: What this receptor recognizes is not known. No much larger clonotype is one base removed from it; base qualities were not supplied.

The investigation overall reported the following: Strong co-occurrence of HLA alleles, especially DR and DQ, made assigning TCR associations to individual alleles difficult. Broadly in line with IMGT annotations, most TCR beta V segments showed up in productive rearrangements about 87% or about 30% of the time in an earlier analysis of around 550 of the donors. The cohort was sequenced for TCR beta chains only, and without alpha or paired-chain data the features that could be detected were limited. A later analysis found that TCR association rates varied across HLA loci, with DRB1 alleles showing the most associated TCRs and HLA-C alleles the fewest. V-gene and J-gene trimming of TCR beta chains was associated with a missense DCLRE1C variant in a later genetic analysis, and the association was replicated in an independent cohort. According to a later analysis, parvovirus B19, influenza, CMV and Epstein-Barr virus appeared linked to several top co-occurrence clusters. A cluster of highly shared sequence variants was judged likely to be a technical artifact of the sequencing pipeline. While some public TCRs were present in many individuals, most TCR sequences turned up only very rarely across donors. The authors suggested that the approach could potentially be extended to other disease states and immunological phenotypes. A further reported finding was that TCR beta sequences accurately predicted the HLA-A and HLA-B alleles for most subjects in the first cohort. Linkage disequilibrium might explain the correlated functional status among segregating V segments, but an unknown experimental factor could not be excluded. Over 15 rarely observed V segments, including chromosome 9 orphons, were excluded from the earlier analysis of almost 600 of the donors because counts were too low. In a later analysis, most CMV-associated TCR beta chains were found to appear HLA-restricted, with HLA associations seemingly driven largely by CMV exposure. Three of the identified cytomegalovirus-associated TCR beta chains were confirmed in vitro to be specific for cytomegalovirus antigens. For the cohort, immune exposure information was limited to CMV serostatus. In a later analysis, 16,951 TCR beta sequences were associated with specific HLA alleles at a false discovery rate of 0.05. Because some donors lacked HLA typing at each locus, the association tests relied only on the typed subset. A later genetic analysis reported fewer N-insertions in productive TCRs among donors in an Asian-associated ancestry cluster than the roughly 700-donor mean. In a later analysis, HLA-associated TCR beta chains were found to be more clonally expanded and to have lower generation probabilities than equally common non-associated chains. Cytomegalovirus status was reported to be diagnosed by the classifier with high specificity and sensitivity in both the original and validation cohorts. The 87-base-pair reads could not distinguish some IMGT-functional V segments, including TRBV6-2 and TRBV6-3, so those segments were excluded. The study listed 150 to 200 TCR beta chains as associated with cytomegalovirus. Presence/absence analyses assumed roughly uniform sequencing depth across donors, an assumption that may not hold.

Libraries were constructed by the immunoSEQ multiplex PCR assay. For the multiplex PCR, a mixture combining 60 forward primers for TCR Vbeta segments and 13 reverse primers for TCR Jbeta segments was used. A multiplex PCR assay on genomic DNA amplified the CDR3 region of rearranged TCR beta genes. On the Illumina HiSeq System, the amplified TCR beta libraries were sequenced as 87-base-pair reads. For the original study's pipeline: In a later analysis, 80 million or so unique TCR beta chains were counted across the 666 repertoires, and about 9.9 million of these chains were shared by at least two donors. A nearest-neighbor algorithm error-corrected the raw reads and collapsed the reads into unique sequences, merging closely related sequences to remove PCR and sequencing errors. Alignment of CDR3 sequences to IMGT reference sequences was used to assign V, D and J gene segments. For a sequence to be retained, at least a six-nucleotide match to both a V gene segment and a J gene segment was required. Rearrangements were called productive when the CDR3 lacked stop codons and stayed in frame with V and J; all others were non-productive. CDR3 was defined by IMGT convention, running from the second conserved V-encoded cysteine to the conserved J-encoded phenylalanine. The earlier analysis of about 610 of the donors excluded any sequence lacking an unambiguous match to a single V gene segment. In an earlier analysis of approximately 590 of the donors, V segments were called functional above 56.7% productive rearrangements and were called segregating when the between-donor standard deviation exceeded 5%. A statistical classification framework was developed to diagnose cytomegalovirus status using the catalog of TCR beta chain sequences. V and J gene assignment, in a later analysis, came from comparing TCR nucleotide sequences with IMGT/GENE-DB human TR gene sequences. A later analysis assigned CDR3 sequences and most-parsimonious VDJ recombination scenarios with the TCRdist pipeline. In a later analysis, every TCR beta chain was defined by the combination of its CDR3 amino acid sequence and its V-gene family, and reads without a unique V-gene family were dropped. A later analysis removed 600 or so highly shared, low-generation-probability nucleotide sequences to deal with suspected cross-contamination and a sequencing artifact. For each public chain, a later analysis derived a clonal expansion index from normalized ranks of inferred template counts within each repertoire. Generation probabilities in a later analysis came from a VDJ recombination model fitted to out-of-frame rearrangements, and those results were checked against IGoR. In a later analysis, hypergeometric tests were used to score TCR-TCR, TCR-HLA and TCR-CMV co-occurrence, with a repertoire-size bias correction applied to TCR pairs. To estimate false discovery rates, a later analysis permuted the HLA or CMV assignments 20 times. In a later analysis, co-occurring TCRs were grouped using DBSCAN, with TCRdist sequence similarity added in when clustering inside HLA-allele-positive subsets. For co-occurrence clustering, repertoires with fewer than 30,000 or more than 120,000 public chains were excluded, along with five or six repertoires with anomalous nucleotide sharing. The table was pulled from immuneACCESS by TCRdb, which kept in-frame rearrangements only. Such tables lose some clones; where checked, under half of the loss comes from unresolved V genes, and the rest has no known cause. From that table come the V and J calls and clone size; the DNA was used to work out D and trimming. For this sample there are about 150,000 clones; 65% to 70% appear just once. The ten biggest clones cover 10% of the sample.

The cohort comprised fewer than 750 healthy bone marrow donors. All cohort members were sampled while nominally healthy, although unrecorded immune exposures were likely present. The donor was CMV seropositive and was included in the group of 250 to 300 seropositive cohort members. A peripheral blood sample was provided by each donor, and peripheral blood mononuclear cells were used for TCR beta sequencing. Genomic DNA was extracted from the blood cell samples with the Qiagen DNeasy Blood Extraction Kit. The sample consisted of PBMCs. The source is a man under 40 in good health and CMV-seropositive. The rearranged chain carries TRBV15 and TRBJ1-6, with the D gene not clear enough to name. The CDR3 sequence is CATSRERAYNSPLHF. The nucleotide sequence is TGTGCCACCAGCAGAGAGCGGGCTTATAATTCACCCCTCCACTTT. Extended through the reference TRBV15 and TRBJ1-6 proteins, this CDR3 yields the full variable domain: DAMVIQNPRYQVTQFGKPVTLSCSQTLNHNVMYWYQQKSSQAPKLLFHYYDKDFNNEADTPDNFQSRRPNTSFCFLDIRSPGLGDTAMYLCATSRERAYNSPLHFGNGTRLTVT.